The sequence of this TCR beta chain was determined in a study of blood T cell repertoires in COVID-19. Original data processing: Reference gene primer amplification gave estimated nucleated cell counts. TCRdb's table, derived via immunoSEQ multiplex PCR, lists solely in-frame clones and lacks some. For V, J and clone size, that table is used; D and trimming come from the DNA. Altogether some 390,000 clones are present, more than 80% being singletons, with the ten largest covering roughly 1.1%. CDR1 and CDR2 (germline): LNHNV, YYDKDF (reference sequence). V gave up 0 bases and J gave up 1 base, with 12 bases separating them. CDR3 size: 16 residues. Clinical history as reported by participants underpinned cohort assignment.

The receptor's source is a man aged 25 to 45 who had recovered from COVID-19. This sequence joins TRBV15 and TRBJ1-1; D is undetermined. Sample: PBMCs or T cells enriched from blood (not recorded which). CDR3 sequence: CATSRDRGGPNTEAFF. CDR3 sequence (DNA): TGTGCCACCAGCAGAGATCGAGGAGGACCGAACACTGAAGCTTTCTTT. Full variable domain (rest looked up from reference TRBV15 and TRBJ1-1): DAMVIQNPRYQVTQFGKPVTLSCSQTLNHNVMYWYQQKSSQAPKLLFHYYDKDFNNEADTPDNFQSRRPNTSFCFLDIRSPGLGDTAMYLCATSRDRGGPNTEAFFGQGTRLTVV.